This is a list of T cell receptor beta chains from one sample in a study of PD-1 blockade in classical Hodgkin lymphoma. Sequencing used immunoSEQ multiplex PCR; TCRdb keeps in-frame clones, though not all of them. The sample records 100,000 or so clones, around 90% being singletons. Sequenced here: peripheral blood mononuclear cells (PBMCs), sampled before the fourth cycle of nivolumab. The receptors come from a human donor with classical Hodgkin lymphoma. Both conserved end residues are part of each CDR3. A D gene is named only where the DNA matches it firmly. Clone size is given for some rows only: seen once, a few or many times, or a class if the clone is expanded.

v_call: TRBV5-4
clone_size: NA
j_call: TRBJ2-7
d_call: NA
cdr3_nt: TGTGCCAGCAGCTTGGGCCGAGGGAATGCGGGGGAGCAGTACTTC
cdr3_aa: CASSLGRGNAGEQYF

v_call: TRBV5-1
clone_size: NA
j_call: TRBJ2-2
d_call: TRBD2
cdr3_nt: TGCGCCAGCAGGCGCGGGACTAGCCAGAACACCGGGGAGCTGTTTTTT
cdr3_aa: CASRRGTSQNTGELFF

v_call: TRBV30
clone_size: NA
j_call: TRBJ2-1
d_call: TRBD2
cdr3_nt: TGTGCCTGGAGCGATAGCGGGAGCTCCTACAATGAGCAGTTCTTC
cdr3_aa: CAWSDSGSSYNEQFF

v_call: TRBV11-2
clone_size: NA
j_call: TRBJ2-3
d_call: NA
cdr3_nt: TGTGCCAGCAGCTCGATCATCGGGGGAGGGACATTGCAGTATTTT
cdr3_aa: CASSSIIGGGTLQYF

v_call: TRBV15
clone_size: NA
j_call: TRBJ1-1
d_call: TRBD1
cdr3_nt: TGTGCCACCAGCAAGGGACAGTTTGGGACTGAAGCTTTCTTT
cdr3_aa: CATSKGQFGTEAFF

v_call: TRBV2
clone_size: NA
j_call: TRBJ2-1
d_call: NA
cdr3_nt: TGTGCCAGCAGTCCATGGACCAAGTACAATGAGCAGTTCTTC
cdr3_aa: CASSPWTKYNEQFF

v_call: TRBV10-3
clone_size: NA
j_call: TRBJ1-2
d_call: TRBD1
cdr3_nt: TGTGCCATCAGTGAGTCGACCGCGGCAGGGGGAGAATATGGCTACACCTTC
cdr3_aa: CAISESTAAGGEYGYTF

v_call: TRBV4-1
clone_size: NA
j_call: TRBJ2-7
d_call: NA
cdr3_nt: TGCGCCAGCAGCCAGGGGCGGGACTCCATGGAGCAGTACTTC
cdr3_aa: CASSQGRDSMEQYF

v_call: TRBV5-5
clone_size: NA
j_call: TRBJ1-1
d_call: NA
cdr3_nt: TGTGCCAGCAGTTACAAAAAGGGATTTAGGACTGAAGCTTTCTTT
cdr3_aa: CASSYKKGFRTEAFF

v_call: TRBV7-9
clone_size: few
j_call: TRBJ2-7
d_call: NA
cdr3_nt: TGTGCCGGGTTCAGGGCCCAACCGGGCACAGGAACCTACGAGCAGTACTTC
cdr3_aa: CAGFRAQPGTGTYEQYF

v_call: TRBV2
clone_size: NA
j_call: TRBJ2-1
d_call: TRBD2
cdr3_nt: TGTGCCAGCAGCGGGACTAGCGGGAGAAATGAGCAGTTCTTC
cdr3_aa: CASSGTSGRNEQFF

v_call: TRBV5-1
clone_size: NA
j_call: TRBJ2-7
d_call: TRBD1
cdr3_nt: TGCGCCAGCAGCTTGGGGGACAGCTCCTACGAGCAGTACTTC
cdr3_aa: CASSLGDSSYEQYF

v_call: TRBV7-9
clone_size: once
j_call: TRBJ2-1
d_call: TRBD2
cdr3_nt: TGTGCCAGCAGCCGGACTAGCGGAGATTACAATGAGCAGTTCTTC
cdr3_aa: CASSRTSGDYNEQFF

v_call: TRBV6-6
clone_size: NA
j_call: TRBJ1-1
d_call: TRBD1
cdr3_nt: TGTGCCAGCAGCCTCGACAGGGCTCGTCACACTGAAGCTTTCTTT
cdr3_aa: CASSLDRARHTEAFF

v_call: TRBV27
clone_size: NA
j_call: TRBJ1-4
d_call: NA
cdr3_nt: TGTGCCAGCAGTTTTGGGTCAACTAATGAAAAACTGTTTTTT
cdr3_aa: CASSFGSTNEKLFF

v_call: TRBV19
clone_size: NA
j_call: TRBJ1-1
d_call: TRBD1
cdr3_nt: TGTGCCAGTAGCGCACAGGGGGCTTTAACTGAAGCTTTCTTT
cdr3_aa: CASSAQGALTEAFF

v_call: TRBV11-2
clone_size: NA
j_call: TRBJ2-6
d_call: TRBD2
cdr3_nt: TGTGCCAGCAGCGTCCGACTAGCGGGAATTTCTGGGGCCAACGTCCTGACTTTC
cdr3_aa: CASSVRLAGISGANVLTF

v_call: TRBV5-6
clone_size: NA
j_call: TRBJ2-1
d_call: NA
cdr3_nt: TGTGCCAGCAGCCCCCTGGTAGCCTACAATGAGCAGTTCTTC
cdr3_aa: CASSPLVAYNEQFF

v_call: TRBV10-2
clone_size: NA
j_call: TRBJ2-1
d_call: NA
cdr3_nt: TGCGCCAGCAGTGATCTGGCGCGGGAGCAGTTCTTC
cdr3_aa: CASSDLAREQFF

v_call: TRBV7-2
clone_size: NA
j_call: TRBJ2-3
d_call: NA
cdr3_nt: TGTGCCAGCAGCCGAGGAGATACGCAGTATTTT
cdr3_aa: CASSRGDTQYF

v_call: TRBV28
clone_size: NA
j_call: TRBJ1-2
d_call: TRBD1
cdr3_nt: TGTGCCAGCAGTGCCGGACAGGGGGACTATGGCTACACCTTC
cdr3_aa: CASSAGQGDYGYTF

v_call: TRBV2
clone_size: NA
j_call: TRBJ2-7
d_call: TRBD2
cdr3_nt: TGTGCCAGCAGTGAGGCGAGCGGGAGGGCCGGGTACGAGCAGTACTTC
cdr3_aa: CASSEASGRAGYEQYF

v_call: TRBV19
clone_size: NA
j_call: TRBJ1-2
d_call: TRBD1
cdr3_nt: TGTGCCAGTAGCCGGACAGGGTTAGGCTACACCTTC
cdr3_aa: CASSRTGLGYTF

v_call: TRBV6-5
clone_size: NA
j_call: TRBJ2-7
d_call: NA
cdr3_nt: TGTGCCAGCAGTTACTCTCCCGCAGGCTCCTACGAGCAGTACTTC
cdr3_aa: CASSYSPAGSYEQYF

v_call: TRBV28
clone_size: NA
j_call: TRBJ1-2
d_call: NA
cdr3_nt: TGTGCCAGCAGCCCCAGCTCGGGGGCGCCTTTCTATGGCTACACCTTC
cdr3_aa: CASSPSSGAPFYGYTF

v_call: TRBV19
clone_size: NA
j_call: TRBJ2-1
d_call: TRBD2
cdr3_nt: TGTGCCAGTACTTCCTTTAGCGGGAGTGAGAATGAGCAGTTCTTC
cdr3_aa: CASTSFSGSENEQFF

v_call: TRBV6-5
clone_size: NA
j_call: TRBJ2-1
d_call: NA
cdr3_nt: TGTGCCAGCAGTTACTGGGGCCGGGACAACTACAATGAGCAGTTCTTC
cdr3_aa: CASSYWGRDNYNEQFF

v_call: TRBV4-3
clone_size: NA
j_call: TRBJ2-7
d_call: NA
cdr3_nt: TGCGCCAGCAGCCAAGAAGGGGGGACTACCTACGAGCAGTACTTC
cdr3_aa: CASSQEGGTTYEQYF

v_call: TRBV5-1
clone_size: NA
j_call: TRBJ2-5
d_call: NA
cdr3_nt: TGCGCCAGCAGCAGTCAACTTAGGGAAGAGACCCAGTACTTC
cdr3_aa: CASSSQLREETQYF

v_call: TRBV19
clone_size: NA
j_call: TRBJ2-7
d_call: NA
cdr3_nt: TGTGCCAGTAGTCCTCGGGACAACTCCTACGAGCAGTACTTC
cdr3_aa: CASSPRDNSYEQYF

v_call: TRBV7-9
clone_size: NA
j_call: TRBJ2-3
d_call: NA
cdr3_nt: TGTGCCAGCAGCTTAGCGGCGGAGGGAAGCACAGATACGCAGTATTTT
cdr3_aa: CASSLAAEGSTDTQYF

v_call: TRBV19
clone_size: few
j_call: TRBJ1-4
d_call: NA
cdr3_nt: TGTGCCAGTAGTCCTTGGCAGGAGACCGTTCTGTTTTTT
cdr3_aa: CASSPWQETVLFF

v_call: TRBV19
clone_size: NA
j_call: TRBJ2-5
d_call: TRBD1
cdr3_nt: TGTGCCAGTCGGGACAGGGGTACACAAGAGACCCAGTACTTC
cdr3_aa: CASRDRGTQETQYF

v_call: TRBV6-1
clone_size: NA
j_call: TRBJ2-7
d_call: NA
cdr3_nt: TGTGCCAGCACCCCCGGGGGGCGGTCCTACGAGCAGTACTTC
cdr3_aa: CASTPGGRSYEQYF

v_call: TRBV7-9
clone_size: once
j_call: TRBJ2-3
d_call: TRBD2
cdr3_nt: TGTGCCAGTACCCCACTAGCGGCATACACAGATACGCAGTATTTT
cdr3_aa: CASTPLAAYTDTQYF

v_call: TRBV7-9
clone_size: NA
j_call: TRBJ1-1
d_call: NA
cdr3_nt: TGTGCCAGCAGCTTAGGCAGGGGAGGTATTGAAGCTTTCTTT
cdr3_aa: CASSLGRGGIEAFF

v_call: TRBV28
clone_size: NA
j_call: TRBJ2-1
d_call: NA
cdr3_nt: TGTGCCAGCAGTTTGGAAGGTCGCTACAATGAGCAGTTCTTC
cdr3_aa: CASSLEGRYNEQFF

v_call: TRBV10-2
clone_size: NA
j_call: TRBJ1-5
d_call: NA
cdr3_nt: TGCGCCAGCAGCACTGCCAATCAGCCCCAGCATTTT
cdr3_aa: CASSTANQPQHF

v_call: TRBV4-1
clone_size: NA
j_call: TRBJ2-4
d_call: NA
cdr3_nt: TGCGCCAGCAGCCAAGCAGCCCTCCGAGAATACGAAAACATTCAGTACTTC
cdr3_aa: CASSQAALREYENIQYF

v_call: TRBV28
clone_size: NA
j_call: TRBJ2-7
d_call: TRBD2
cdr3_nt: TGTGCCAGCAGTTCAAGGGACTACTACGAGCAGTACTTC
cdr3_aa: CASSSRDYYEQYF

v_call: TRBV19
clone_size: NA
j_call: TRBJ2-1
d_call: NA
cdr3_nt: TGTGCCAGTAGTATAAATTCACAGCCTCAGGAGCAGTTCTTC
cdr3_aa: CASSINSQPQEQFF

v_call: TRBV13
clone_size: NA
j_call: TRBJ2-3
d_call: TRBD2
cdr3_nt: TGTGCCAGCAGCTCGACCGGGACTAGTAGCACAGATACGCAGTATTTT
cdr3_aa: CASSSTGTSSTDTQYF

v_call: TRBV20-1
clone_size: NA
j_call: TRBJ1-1
d_call: NA
cdr3_nt: TGCAGTGGGGTCACCCCCGAAGCTTTCTTT
cdr3_aa: CSGVTPEAFF

v_call: TRBV5-8
clone_size: NA
j_call: TRBJ1-2
d_call: TRBD1
cdr3_nt: TGTGCCAGCAGCTTGGACAGGGGCGGCTATGGCTACACCTTC
cdr3_aa: CASSLDRGGYGYTF

v_call: TRBV6-1
clone_size: few
j_call: TRBJ1-3
d_call: NA
cdr3_nt: TGTGCCAGCAGTGAAGCGCCGCTCGACAGTTCCTACTCTGGAAACACCATATATTTT
cdr3_aa: CASSEAPLDSSYSGNTIYF

v_call: TRBV19
clone_size: NA
j_call: TRBJ2-7
d_call: TRBD2
cdr3_nt: TGTGCCAGTAGTATAGGGGAACCTAGCGGGGACTACGAGCAGTACTTC
cdr3_aa: CASSIGEPSGDYEQYF

v_call: TRBV9
clone_size: NA
j_call: TRBJ2-1
d_call: NA
cdr3_nt: TGTGCCAGCAGCGTAGGGTCAGGACGCAATGAGCAGTTCTTC
cdr3_aa: CASSVGSGRNEQFF

v_call: TRBV5-1
clone_size: NA
j_call: TRBJ1-2
d_call: NA
cdr3_nt: TGCGCCAGCAGCTCCGGGACGCAGACTAACTATGGCTACACCTTC
cdr3_aa: CASSSGTQTNYGYTF

v_call: TRBV6-1
clone_size: NA
j_call: TRBJ1-2
d_call: NA
cdr3_nt: TGTGCCAGCAGTGAAGATGCCTCGGGGGGCTACACCTTC
cdr3_aa: CASSEDASGGYTF

v_call: TRBV27
clone_size: once
j_call: TRBJ2-4
d_call: NA
cdr3_nt: TGTGCCAGCAGTGGGACAGCTCGCGGGGACATTCAGTACTTC
cdr3_aa: CASSGTARGDIQYF

v_call: TRBV4-3
clone_size: NA
j_call: TRBJ2-7
d_call: TRBD1
cdr3_nt: TGCGCCAGCAGCACAGGACAGGGCAACTACGAGCAGTACTTC
cdr3_aa: CASSTGQGNYEQYF

v_call: TRBV10-1
clone_size: once
j_call: TRBJ1-1
d_call: NA
cdr3_nt: TGCGCCAGCAGTGACGGCGGGAACACTGAAGCTTTCTTT
cdr3_aa: CASSDGGNTEAFF

v_call: TRBV7-9
clone_size: NA
j_call: TRBJ1-1
d_call: NA
cdr3_nt: TGTGCCAGCAGCCCCCTGGTTAGTGCTGAAGCTTTCTTT
cdr3_aa: CASSPLVSAEAFF

v_call: TRBV30
clone_size: NA
j_call: TRBJ2-2
d_call: TRBD1
cdr3_nt: TGTGCCTGGAGTGTACAGGGGACCACCGGGGAGCTGTTTTTT
cdr3_aa: CAWSVQGTTGELFF

v_call: TRBV7-9
clone_size: NA
j_call: TRBJ2-7
d_call: NA
cdr3_nt: TGTGCCAGCAGCTTAGCGGGCAGGGCTTCCTACGAGCAGTACTTC
cdr3_aa: CASSLAGRASYEQYF